This T cell receptor beta chain comes out of a study of CD4+ T cells in melanoma. The V end lost 0 bases, the J end lost 3 bases, and 6 bases lay between the germline ends. Germline-derived CDR1 and CDR2 are SGDLS and YYNGEE. The CDR3 sequence is 13 residues long. Comment on this clone: Its antigen is as yet unknown.

The table came from immunoSEQ multiplex PCR; TCRdb's copy has only in-frame clones and leaves some out. The data hold some 9,700 clones, with around two thirds observed a single time. Study findings and constraints: Reportedly, melanoma neoantigen-specific CD4+ T cells showed varied differentiation states. CD8+ T cell, macrophage and B cell function reportedly correlated with neoantigen-specific CD4+ T cells.

The material sequenced was tumor tissue. The sequence was obtained from a human donor with melanoma. The chain employs TRBV9 and TRBJ1-1; the D gene is possibly TRBD1 (5 bases). The CDR3 region is CASSVAGDTEAFF. For the CDR3, the DNA is TGTGCCAGCAGCGTAGCGGGGGACACTGAAGCTTTCTTT.